The T cell receptor beta chain under discussion was sequenced for a study of control samples from healthy donors and cancer patients. Clones were sequenced by immunoSEQ multiplex PCR, and TCRdb holds only the in-frame ones, with some missing. The profile covers 100,000 to 110,000 clones, with approximately 84% appearing a single time and approximately 20% taken by the ten largest. The germline gives CDR1 SGHRS, CDR2 YFSETQ. The CDR3 runs 15 residues. V lost 9 bases and J lost 0; bases outside the gene matches: 7. The source material was blood. The chain employs TRBV5-1 and TRBJ2-2, with 8 bases that match TRBD1. This sequence was found in a woman in her forties or fifties in good health. The DNA of the CDR3 is TGCGCCAAAAACTTCAGGGGGCCGAACACCGGGGAGCTGTTTTTT. The encoded protein is CAKNFRGPNTGELFF. The whole variable domain, remainder taken from reference TRBV5-1 and TRBJ2-2, is KAGVTQTPRYLIKTRGQQVTLSCSPISGHRSVSWYQQTPGQGLQFLFEYFSETQRNKGNFPGRFSGRQFSNSRSEMNVSTLELGDSALYLCAKNFRGPNTGELFFGEGSRLTVL.